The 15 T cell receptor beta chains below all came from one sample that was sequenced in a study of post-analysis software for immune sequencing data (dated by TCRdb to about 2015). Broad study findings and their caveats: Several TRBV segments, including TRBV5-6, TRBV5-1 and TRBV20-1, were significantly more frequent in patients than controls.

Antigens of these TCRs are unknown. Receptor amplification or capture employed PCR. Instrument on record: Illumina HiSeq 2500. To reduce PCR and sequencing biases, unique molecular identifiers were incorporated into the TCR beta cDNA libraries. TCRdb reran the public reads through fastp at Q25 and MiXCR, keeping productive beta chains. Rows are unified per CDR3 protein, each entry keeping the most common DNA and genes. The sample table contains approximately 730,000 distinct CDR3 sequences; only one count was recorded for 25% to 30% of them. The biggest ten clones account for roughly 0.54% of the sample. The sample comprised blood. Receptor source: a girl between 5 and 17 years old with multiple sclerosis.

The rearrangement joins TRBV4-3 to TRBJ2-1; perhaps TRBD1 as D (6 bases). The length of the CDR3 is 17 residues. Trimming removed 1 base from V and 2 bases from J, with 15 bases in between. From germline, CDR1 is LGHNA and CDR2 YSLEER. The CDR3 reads CASSQVGQGITYNEQFF. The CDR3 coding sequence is TGCGCCAGCAGCCAAGTGGGACAAGGGATCACCTACAATGAGCAGTTCTTC.

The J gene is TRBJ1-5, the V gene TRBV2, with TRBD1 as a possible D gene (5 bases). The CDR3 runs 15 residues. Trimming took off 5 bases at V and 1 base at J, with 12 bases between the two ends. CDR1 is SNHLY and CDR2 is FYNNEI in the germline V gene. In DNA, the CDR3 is TGTGCCAGCAGTTTCCGGGACGGGAGCAATCAGCCCCAGCATTTT. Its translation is CASSFRDGSNQPQHF.

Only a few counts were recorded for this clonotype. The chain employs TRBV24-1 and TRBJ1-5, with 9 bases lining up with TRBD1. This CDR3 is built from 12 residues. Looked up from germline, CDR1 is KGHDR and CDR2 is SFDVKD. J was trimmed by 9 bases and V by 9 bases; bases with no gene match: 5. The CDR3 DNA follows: TGTGCCACCGGGACAGGGTTTGGGCCCCAGCATTTT. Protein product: CATGTGFGPQHF.

CDR3 sequence reads: CASSYGRDRYEKLFF. CDR3 coding DNA: TGTGCCAGCAGTTACGGGCGGGACCGATATGAAAAACTGTTTTTT. The rearrangement links TRBV12-3 or TRBV12-4 to TRBJ1-4; possible D gene TRBD1, 5 bases. V lost 4 bases and J lost 6, with 15 bases in between. There are 15 residues in the CDR3.

CDR3 region: CASSLTSGLVGEQFF. In DNA, the CDR3 is TGCGCCAGCAGCTTAACTAGCGGGTTGGTCGGGGAGCAGTTCTTC. The gene calls are TRBV5-1 and TRBJ2-1; 9 nucleotides match TRBD2. Germline assignment: CDR1 SGHRS and CDR2 YFSETQ. This CDR3 spans 15 amino acids. Trimming took 2 bases from V and 10 from J; bases not matched to a gene: 10.

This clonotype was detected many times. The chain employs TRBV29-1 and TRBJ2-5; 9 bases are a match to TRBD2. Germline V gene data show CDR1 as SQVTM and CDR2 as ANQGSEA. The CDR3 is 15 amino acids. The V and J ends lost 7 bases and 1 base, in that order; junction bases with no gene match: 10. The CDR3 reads CSARRGLAFQETQYF. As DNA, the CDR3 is TGCAGCGCCCGAAGGGGACTAGCTTTCCAAGAGACCCAGTACTTC.

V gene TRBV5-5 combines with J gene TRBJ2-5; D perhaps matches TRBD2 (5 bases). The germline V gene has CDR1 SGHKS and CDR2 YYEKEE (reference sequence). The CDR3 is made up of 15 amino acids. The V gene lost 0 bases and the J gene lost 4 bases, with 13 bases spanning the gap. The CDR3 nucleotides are TGTGCCAGCAGCTTGGTTTGGTCTAGCATAGAGACCCAGTACTTC. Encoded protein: CASSLVWSSIETQYF.

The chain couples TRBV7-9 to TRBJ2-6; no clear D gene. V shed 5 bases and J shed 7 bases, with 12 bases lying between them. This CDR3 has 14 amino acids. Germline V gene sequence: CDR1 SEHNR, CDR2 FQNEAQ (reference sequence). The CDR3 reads CASSPLLLANVLTF. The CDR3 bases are TGTGCCAGCAGCCCCCTCCTCTTAGCCAACGTCCTGACTTTC.

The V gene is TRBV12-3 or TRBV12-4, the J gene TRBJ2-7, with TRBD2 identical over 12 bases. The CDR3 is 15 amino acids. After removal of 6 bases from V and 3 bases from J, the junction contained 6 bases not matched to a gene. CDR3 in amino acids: CASSPLLAGGYEQYF. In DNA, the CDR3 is TGTGCCAGCAGCCCCCTACTAGCGGGAGGCTACGAGCAGTACTTC.

The CDR3 reads CASTNLGQGNGYTF. The CDR3 DNA reads TGTGCCAGCACCAATCTGGGACAGGGGAACGGCTACACCTTC. V is TRBV28 and J is TRBJ1-2; 10 bases agree with TRBD1. The CDR3 has 14 residues. V gave up 7 bases and J gave up 8 bases; unmatched junction bases: 10. The germline gives CDR1 MDHEN, CDR2 SYDVKM.

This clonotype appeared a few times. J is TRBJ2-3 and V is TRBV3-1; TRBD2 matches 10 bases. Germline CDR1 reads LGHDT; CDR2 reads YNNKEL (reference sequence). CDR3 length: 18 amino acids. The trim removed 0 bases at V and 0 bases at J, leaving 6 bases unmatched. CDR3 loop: CASSQDPTGLASTDTQYF. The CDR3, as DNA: TGTGCCAGCAGCCAAGACCCCACGGGACTAGCGAGCACAGATACGCAGTATTTT.

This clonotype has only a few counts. CDR3 coding DNA: TGTGCCAGCAGCTCCGGGATCTTCTCCTACGAGCAGTACTTC. This codes for CASSSGIFSYEQYF. The chain combines TRBV7-2 with TRBJ2-7; D might be TRBD2 (5 bases). Trimming removed 4 bases at V and 0 bases at J, with 10 bases between. The CDR3 is 14 residues long. The V gene's germline CDR1 is SGHTA and CDR2 FQGNSA.

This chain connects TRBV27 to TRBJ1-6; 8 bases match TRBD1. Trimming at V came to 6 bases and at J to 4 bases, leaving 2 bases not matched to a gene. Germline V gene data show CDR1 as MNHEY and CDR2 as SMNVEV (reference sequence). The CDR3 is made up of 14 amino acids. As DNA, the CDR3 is TGTGCCAGCAGGGGGACAGGTTATAATTCACCCCTCCACTTT. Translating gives CASRGTGYNSPLHF.

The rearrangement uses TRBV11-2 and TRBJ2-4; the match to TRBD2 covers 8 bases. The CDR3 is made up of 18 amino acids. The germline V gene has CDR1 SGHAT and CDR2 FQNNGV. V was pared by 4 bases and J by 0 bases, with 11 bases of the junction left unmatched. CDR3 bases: TGTGCCAGCAGCTCGCGGGGGGCTCAGAGGGTAGCCAAAAACATTCAGTACTTC. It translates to CASSSRGAQRVAKNIQYF.

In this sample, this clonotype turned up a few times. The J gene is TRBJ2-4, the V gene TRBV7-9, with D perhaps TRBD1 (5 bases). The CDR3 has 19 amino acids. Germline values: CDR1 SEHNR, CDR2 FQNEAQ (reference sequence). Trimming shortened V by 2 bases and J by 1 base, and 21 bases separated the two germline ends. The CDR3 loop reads CASSLFQGTRLTAKNIQYF. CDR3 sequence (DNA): TGTGCCAGCAGCTTATTTCAGGGTACGAGGTTGACGGCCAAAAACATTCAGTACTTC. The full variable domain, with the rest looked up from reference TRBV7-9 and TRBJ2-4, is DTGVSQNPRHKITKRGQNVTFRCDPISEHNRLYWYRQTLGQGPEFLTYFQNEAQLEKSRLLSDRFSAERPKGSFSTLEIQRTEQGDSAMYLCASSLFQGTRLTAKNIQYFGAGTRLSVL.